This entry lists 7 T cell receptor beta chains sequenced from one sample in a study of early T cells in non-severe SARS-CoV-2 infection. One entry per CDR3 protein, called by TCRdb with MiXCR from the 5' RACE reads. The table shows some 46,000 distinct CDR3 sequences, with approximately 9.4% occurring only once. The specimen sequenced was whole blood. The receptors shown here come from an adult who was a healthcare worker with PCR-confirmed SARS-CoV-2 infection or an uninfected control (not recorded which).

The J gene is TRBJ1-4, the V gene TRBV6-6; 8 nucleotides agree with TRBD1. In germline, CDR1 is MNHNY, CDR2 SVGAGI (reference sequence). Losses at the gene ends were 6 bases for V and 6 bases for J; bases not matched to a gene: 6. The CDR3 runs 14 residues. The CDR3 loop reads CASRSPTGDEKLFF. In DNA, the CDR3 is TGTGCCAGCAGGTCACCGACAGGGGATGAAAAACTGTTTTTT.

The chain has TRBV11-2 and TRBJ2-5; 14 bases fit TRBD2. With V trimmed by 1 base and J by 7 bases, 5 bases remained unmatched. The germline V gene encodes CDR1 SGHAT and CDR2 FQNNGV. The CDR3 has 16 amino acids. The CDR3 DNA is TGTGCCAGCAGCTTAGCAGGACTAGCGGGAGGAGGGACCCAGTACTTC. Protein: CASSLAGLAGGGTQYF.

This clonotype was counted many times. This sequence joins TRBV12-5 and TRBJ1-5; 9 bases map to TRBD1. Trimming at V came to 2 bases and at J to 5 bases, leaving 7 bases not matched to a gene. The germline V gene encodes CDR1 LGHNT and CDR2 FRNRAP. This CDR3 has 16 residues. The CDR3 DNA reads TGTGCTAGTGGTTTGACGGGACAGGGAAGGTATCAGCCCCAGCATTTT. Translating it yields CASGLTGQGRYQPQHF.

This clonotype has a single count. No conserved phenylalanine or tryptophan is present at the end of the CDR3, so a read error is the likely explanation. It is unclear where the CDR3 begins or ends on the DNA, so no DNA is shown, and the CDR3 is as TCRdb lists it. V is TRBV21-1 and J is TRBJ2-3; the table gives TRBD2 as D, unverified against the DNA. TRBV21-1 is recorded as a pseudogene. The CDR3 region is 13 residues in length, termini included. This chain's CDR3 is CASSKARGQTGSP.

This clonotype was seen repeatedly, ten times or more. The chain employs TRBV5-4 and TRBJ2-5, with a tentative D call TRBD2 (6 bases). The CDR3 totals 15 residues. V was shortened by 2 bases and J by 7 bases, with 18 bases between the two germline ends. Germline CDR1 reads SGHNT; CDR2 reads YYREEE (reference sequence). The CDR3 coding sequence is TGTGCCAGCAGCTTCCCGGGACTGCCCAGCGGGACCCAGTACTTC. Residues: CASSFPGLPSGTQYF.

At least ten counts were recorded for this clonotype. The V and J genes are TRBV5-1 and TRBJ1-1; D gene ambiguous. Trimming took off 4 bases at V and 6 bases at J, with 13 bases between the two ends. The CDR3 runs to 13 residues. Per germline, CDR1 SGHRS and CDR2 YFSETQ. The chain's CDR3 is CASSPDGPAEAFF. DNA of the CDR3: TGCGCCAGCAGCCCGGACGGCCCAGCTGAAGCTTTCTTT.

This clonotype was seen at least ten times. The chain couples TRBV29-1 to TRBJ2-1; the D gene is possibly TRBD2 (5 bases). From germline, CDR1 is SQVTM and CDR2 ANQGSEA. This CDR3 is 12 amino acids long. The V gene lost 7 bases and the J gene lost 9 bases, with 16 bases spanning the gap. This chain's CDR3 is CSAGSWRREQFF. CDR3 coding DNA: TGCAGCGCCGGGTCGTGGAGGCGTGAGCAGTTCTTC.